These T cell receptor beta chains were read from a single sample in a study of control samples from healthy donors and cancer patients. The method was immunoSEQ multiplex PCR; TCRdb's version includes in-frame clones alone and lacks a portion of them. The sample consists of 70,000 or so clones, roughly 91% of them appearing once. The sequenced sample consisted of PBMCs. The origin of the receptors is a man between 60 and 70 years old with lung cancer. The conserved cysteine and the conserved F or W are not part of the CDR3 here. The order of the fields is J gene, V gene, CDR3 protein.

J: TRBJ2-6; V: TRBV3-1/TRBV3-2; CDR3: ASTHRDVLT
J: TRBJ1-5; V: TRBV7-2; CDR3: ASSLAGGQPQH
J: TRBJ1-3; V: TRBV5-1; CDR3: ASSLEGGTLSGNTIY
J: TRBJ2-3; V: TRBV5-1; CDR3: ASSSQGPGTDTQY
J: TRBJ1-6; V: TRBV19; CDR3: ASRRTGEGSPLH
J: TRBJ1-2; V: TRBV7-2; CDR3: ASSLASQGSGYT
J: TRBJ2-4; V: TRBV29-1; CDR3: SAVLGEGIQY
J: TRBJ2-1; V: TRBV5-1; CDR3: ASKLAGAYNEQF
J: TRBJ1-6; V: TRBV7-9; CDR3: ASSLSPNSPLH
J: TRBJ1-1; V: TRBV6-5; CDR3: ASSLWGGSTEAF
J: TRBJ2-1; V: TRBV29-1; CDR3: SVVSADRVYNEQF
J: TRBJ1-5; V: TRBV5-6; CDR3: ASSYRDLRQPQH
J: TRBJ2-6; V: TRBV18; CDR3: ASSPMTGPLNVLT
J: TRBJ2-7; V: TRBV5-1; CDR3: ASSWAPGGQNEQY
J: TRBJ1-1; V: TRBV3-1/TRBV3-2; CDR3: ASTKGDVLNTEAF
J: TRBJ2-3; V: TRBV7-9; CDR3: ASSPSHSDTQY
J: TRBJ2-5; V: TRBV7-7; CDR3: ASASGGQETQY
J: TRBJ1-6; V: TRBV7-9; CDR3: ASSQGQGFYNSPLH
J: TRBJ1-1; V: TRBV18; CDR3: ASSPGVGTSEAF
J: TRBJ1-1; V: TRBV7-9; CDR3: VTQGAGTEAF
J: TRBJ1-1; V: TRBV4-2; CDR3: ASSQVTGMNTEAF
J: TRBJ2-2; V: TRBV2; CDR3: ASSSWEGANTGELF
J: TRBJ1-5; V: TRBV7-8; CDR3: ASSLQGGQPQH
J: TRBJ2-1; V: TRBV24-1; CDR3: ATSESGTGDSNEQF
J: TRBJ1-5; V: TRBV6-4; CDR3: ASSPQKGANQPQH
J: TRBJ2-1; V: TRBV6-1; CDR3: ASSEYRGVAGDEQF
J: TRBJ1-2; V: TRBV2; CDR3: ASKPGQRFQLANYGYT
J: TRBJ1-1; V: TRBV5-1; CDR3: ASSLPDSLGAEAF
J: TRBJ1-1; V: TRBV5-1; CDR3: ASSLADKNTEAF
J: TRBJ2-1; V: TRBV24-1; CDR3: ATIRGQGDNEQF
J: TRBJ1-1; V: TRBV5-1; CDR3: ASSRAGERNWGTEAF
J: TRBJ1-1; V: TRBV13; CDR3: ASSFLVGAGANTEAF
J: TRBJ2-2; V: TRBV24-1; CDR3: ATSDIVQGAILSNTGELF
J: TRBJ2-7; V: TRBV5-1; CDR3: ASSLGTTTSAYEQY
J: TRBJ2-5; V: TRBV7-9; CDR3: ASSFAETQY
J: TRBJ1-2; V: TRBV18; CDR3: ASSPQGVDYGYT
J: TRBJ2-5; V: TRBV3-1/TRBV3-2; CDR3: ASSQVFTSQGETQY
J: TRBJ1-2; V: TRBV7-2; CDR3: ASSFSRDAYGYT
J: TRBJ1-2; V: TRBV5-4; CDR3: ASSLGGLRYGYT
J: TRBJ2-2; V: TRBV24-1; CDR3: ATSEGLAGGRGGELF
J: TRBJ2-3; V: TRBV11-2; CDR3: ASSLTDTQY
J: TRBJ2-5; V: TRBV18; CDR3: ASSPIGKETQY
J: TRBJ2-7; V: TRBV18; CDR3: ASAETYEQY